The 4 T cell receptor beta chains presented below share a single source sample, sequenced in a study of CD8 T cells in Susac syndrome (dated by TCRdb to between 2019 and 2020). Libraries were prepared through the immunoSEQ multiplex PCR assay. RNA was extracted with the RNeasy kit and 0.5 to 1 ug was reverse transcribed using random hexamers. TCRdb took the public reads, trimmed them with fastp at Q25, ran MiXCR for clone calling and kept in-frame beta chains. Here each entry gathers all rows of one CDR3 protein and keeps the most common genes and DNA. Across this sample there are 150,000 or so distinct CDR3 sequences, with over 90% seen only once. More than 0.11% of the sample is in the top ten clones. Sample: CD4+ T cells from PBMCs. The receptors were gathered from a human donor with Susac syndrome.

The gene calls are TRBV25-1 and TRBJ1-1, with D uncertain. From germline, CDR1 is MGHDK and CDR2 SYGVNS. The CDR3 consists of 13 residues. Trimming took off 0 bases at V and 0 bases at J, with 2 bases between the two ends. CDR3 sequence reads: CASSEYVNTEAFF. The CDR3, as DNA: TGTGCCAGCAGTGAATACGTGAACACTGAAGCTTTCTTT.

The chain is built from TRBV18 and TRBJ2-5; possibly TRBD1 for D (6 bases). Germline V gene data show CDR1 as KGHSH and CDR2 as LQKENI. The CDR3 extends over 15 amino acids. V was shortened by 4 bases and J by 3 bases, with 15 bases between the two germline ends. The CDR3 DNA sequence: TGTGCCAGCTCACGACTCGGACAGCCGGAAGAGACCCAGTACTTC. It encodes CASSRLGQPEETQYF.

This sequence joins TRBV11-1 and TRBJ2-7; tentative D call: TRBD2 (6 bases). The CDR3 is 13 amino acids. V shed 5 bases and J shed 3 bases, with 11 bases lying between them. Germline loops: CDR1 SGHAT, CDR2 FQDESV (reference sequence). CDR3 sequence reads: CASSAGGLYEQYF. The CDR3 region has the DNA TGTGCCAGCAGCGCCGGGGGACTCTACGAGCAGTACTTC.

This clonotype appeared once. The rearrangement uses TRBV12-3 or TRBV12-4 and TRBJ2-3; TRBD2 agrees at 11 bases. This CDR3 has 16 amino acids. The V segment lost 1 base and the J segment 4 bases; nucleotides outside the gene matches: 4. The CDR3 protein is CASSLGLAGGPDTQYF. The CDR3 DNA reads TGTGCCAGCAGTTTAGGGCTAGCGGGGGGACCAGATACGCAGTATTTT.